The entry below describes one T cell receptor (beta chain). This sample was included in a study of blood T cell repertoires in COVID-19. About the research overall: Acute-phase and convalescent COVID-19 samples originated in the United States, Italy and Spain. In each case, the material was cDNA or gDNA derived from T cells, B-cell-depleted T cells, or PBMCs.

The authors' processing: Estimated nucleated cell counts came from reference gene primer amplification. Profiling relied on immunoSEQ multiplex PCR, and the TCRdb table lists in-frame clones only, not all of them. V and J calls and clone size are given by that table; D and trimming were obtained from the DNA. The sample includes roughly 670,000 clones, 85% to 90% seen only once; the top ten take approximately 0.25%. The sequence came from a woman between 18 and 29 years old with acute or convalescent COVID-19. Source material: peripheral blood.

CDR3 sequence (DNA): TGTGCCAGCAGTTACTCTCGACTAGTAGATACGCAGTATTTT. It is translated as CASSYSRLVDTQYF. This sequence joins TRBV6-5 and TRBJ2-3; the D gene is possibly TRBD2 (6 bases). The CDR3 is made up of 14 amino acids. Germline V gene sequence: CDR1 MNHEY, CDR2 SVGAGI. V lost 0 bases and J 5 bases, leaving 9 bases between the germline ends.